The 18 T cell receptor beta chains below all came from one sample that was sequenced in a study of blood T cell repertoires in COVID-19. Using immunoSEQ multiplex PCR, the repertoire was profiled, and TCRdb retains in-frame clones only, with some absent. The sample gives hundreds of thousands of clones, roughly 80% of which show up once; 15% to 20% is in the top ten. The source material was peripheral blood. Every receptor here comes from a woman aged 80 or older with active or convalescent COVID-19.

This clone was seen a handful of times. This sequence joins TRBV7-2 and TRBJ1-6; D is possibly TRBD1 (5 bases). This CDR3 is built from 14 residues. Trimming stripped 5 bases from V and 7 bases from J, with 12 bases between. Germline CDR1 SGHTA, CDR2 FQGNSA. DNA for the CDR3: TGTGCCAGCAGCCCGAAGACAGCAAATTCACCCCTCCACTTT. Residues: CASSPKTANSPLHF.

The J gene is TRBJ1-1, the V gene TRBV5-4; D ambiguous. Per germline, CDR1 SGHNT and CDR2 YYREEE (reference sequence). V lost 6 bases, J lost 0 bases, and 15 bases lay in between. The CDR3 extends over 15 amino acids. The CDR3 bases are TGTGCCAGCACCCTCTCTCCCTCGGTGAACACTGAAGCTTTCTTT. Its protein is CASTLSPSVNTEAFF.

J is TRBJ2-3 and V is TRBV15; D is ambiguous. Looked up from germline, CDR1 is LNHNV and CDR2 is YYDKDF (reference sequence). The V gene lost 1 base and the J gene lost 0 bases, with 14 bases spanning the gap. The CDR3 extends over 17 amino acids. The CDR3 sequence is CATSRGDTSPSTDTQYF. The CDR3 region has the DNA TGTGCCACCAGCAGAGGAGACACAAGCCCTAGCACAGATACGCAGTATTTT.

The rearrangement links TRBV6-1 to TRBJ1-3; D not certain. Germline CDR1 and CDR2: MNHNS and SASEGT. The CDR3 is 16 residues long. V was cut by 2 bases and J by 0 bases, with 11 bases left in between. The CDR3 loop reads CASSEQRKTSGNTIYF. For the CDR3, the DNA is TGTGCCAGCAGTGAACAGCGGAAGACCTCTGGAAACACCATATATTTT.

The V gene is TRBV7-9, the J gene TRBJ2-7; 9 bases match TRBD1. Germline V lookup: CDR1 SEHNR, CDR2 FQNEAQ (reference sequence). This CDR3 has 16 residues. V dropped 2 bases and J dropped 3; count of bases not matched to a gene: 8. The CDR3 is CASSLWGTGIFYEQYF. The CDR3 nucleotides are TGTGCCAGCAGCTTATGGGGGACAGGGATTTTCTACGAGCAGTACTTC.

The rearrangement uses TRBV27 and TRBJ2-5, with 7 bases aligning to TRBD1. With V trimmed by 0 bases and J by 4 bases, 17 bases remained unmatched. The CDR3 length is 19 residues. CDR1 is MNHEY, CDR2 SMNVEV, per germline (reference sequence). The chain's CDR3 is CASSLSPFPGISGGETQYF. CDR3 DNA: TGTGCCAGCAGTTTATCCCCCTTTCCGGGGATCTCAGGGGGAGAGACCCAGTACTTC.

In this sample, this clone turned up a few times. The V gene is TRBV5-1, the J gene TRBJ2-7, with TRBD2 as a possible D gene (6 bases). V lost 2 bases, J lost 1 base, and 16 bases lay in between. Germline V gene sequence: CDR1 SGHRS, CDR2 YFSETQ. The CDR3 runs to 16 residues. The CDR3 coding sequence is TGCGCCAGCAGCTTAGACGTCGGGGGTCCTTCCTACGAGCAGTACTTC. This gives the protein CASSLDVGGPSYEQYF. The variable domain in full, with the rest retrieved from reference TRBV5-1 and TRBJ2-7, is KAGVTQTPRYLIKTRGQQVTLSCSPISGHRSVSWYQQTPGQGLQFLFEYFSETQRNKGNFPGRFSGRQFSNSRSEMNVSTLELGDSALYLCASSLDVGGPSYEQYFGPGTRLTVT.

The chain joins TRBV11-3 to TRBJ2-2; D unresolved. Germline CDR1 is SGHNT and CDR2 is YENEEA. V was shortened by 5 bases and J by 3 bases, with 4 bases between the two germline ends. The CDR3 extends over 12 amino acids. CDR3 DNA sequence: TGTGCCAGCAGCCTCGACACCGGGGAGCTGTTTTTT. Translating it yields CASSLDTGELFF.

This clone was detected only once. The CDR3 protein is CATSTDFRDSLRGEQYF. In nucleotides, the CDR3 is TGTGCCACCAGCACCGATTTCCGGGACAGCCTTCGTGGCGAGCAGTACTTC. The rearrangement links TRBV15 to TRBJ2-7, with 7 bases identical to TRBD1. V lost 4 bases to trimming and J lost 6 bases; unmatched junction nucleotides: 18. Germline V gene data show CDR1 as LNHNV and CDR2 as YYDKDF (reference sequence). This CDR3 spans 17 amino acids.

The CDR3 loop reads CATSLRGETQYF. CDR3 nucleotides: TGTGCCACCAGTCTGCGGGGGGAGACCCAGTACTTC. V and J are TRBV24-1 and TRBJ2-5, with TRBD2 matching over 7 bases. The ends lost 6 bases at V and 5 bases at J; junction bases unmatched: 2. The CDR3 spans 12 residues. The V gene's germline CDR1 is KGHDR and CDR2 SFDVKD.

The chain is built from TRBV30 and TRBJ1-4; a weak D match, TRBD1 (5 bases). This CDR3 contains 13 residues. Germline loops: CDR1 GTSNPN, CDR2 SVGIG (reference sequence). V was pared by 4 bases and J by 8 bases, with 14 bases between. This chain's CDR3 is CAWTAGRREKLFF. The DNA of the CDR3 is TGTGCCTGGACGGCAGGGCGAAGGGAAAAACTGTTTTTT.

The rearrangement links TRBV27 to TRBJ1-1; the match to TRBD1 covers 11 bases. V trimming: 5 bases; J trimming: 4 bases; junction bases outside the gene matches: 12. Germline CDR1 is MNHEY and CDR2 is SMNVEV (reference sequence). CDR3 length: 17 residues. The CDR3 DNA follows: TGTGCCAGCAGTAAAAAACGGACAGGGGGCCGGACCACTGAAGCTTTCTTT. It encodes CASSKKRTGGRTTEAFF.

This clone was found a few times. The CDR3 sequence is CASSSGGGSDEQYF. The CDR3 coding sequence is TGTGCCAGCAGCTCGGGGGGCGGTAGCGACGAGCAGTACTTC. This rearrangement joins TRBV11-3 to TRBJ2-7, with D tentatively TRBD2 (7 bases). In germline, CDR1 is SGHNT, CDR2 YENEEA. Trimming pared 4 bases from V and 5 bases from J, leaving 15 bases between. This CDR3 region has 14 residues.

The chain couples TRBV5-1 to TRBJ1-5; D unclear. The CDR3 spans 13 residues. Deletions cut 0 bases from V and 4 bases from J, with 5 bases between. Germline V gene sequence: CDR1 SGHRS, CDR2 YFSETQ. CDR3: CASSLAVNQPQHF. The CDR3 DNA reads TGCGCCAGCAGCTTGGCTGTGAATCAGCCCCAGCATTTT.

The V and J genes are TRBV11-2 and TRBJ1-2, with TRBD1 matching over 7 bases. J was trimmed by 5 bases and V by 5 bases; bases with no gene match: 8. Germline CDR1 reads SGHAT; CDR2 reads FQNNGV. The CDR3 contains 14 residues. The CDR3: CASSLRGTVYGYTF. CDR3 bases: TGTGCCAGCAGCCTTCGCGGGACAGTTTATGGCTACACCTTC.

Written as DNA, the CDR3 is TGTGCCAGCAGCCAAGCGGGACTAGCGGGGGGCCGGACCGGGGAGCTGTTTTTT. It is translated as CASSQAGLAGGRTGELFF. The chain recombines TRBV3-1 (or the pseudogene TRBV3-2) with TRBJ2-2, with 15 positions matching TRBD2. The CDR3 has 18 residues. Germline CDR1 and CDR2: LGHDT and YNNKEL (reference sequence). V lost 1 base and J lost 5; bases outside the gene matches: 5.

CDR3 sequence reads: CASSMTGVDTEAFF. In DNA, the CDR3 is TGCGCCAGCAGCATGACAGGGGTGGACACTGAAGCTTTCTTT. The J gene is TRBJ1-1, the V gene TRBV5-1; 8 nucleotides align to TRBD1. The J segment lost 3 bases and the V segment lost 4 bases, leaving 5 bases of the junction unmatched. Germline CDR1 is SGHRS and CDR2 is YFSETQ. The CDR3 covers 14 residues.

The chain employs TRBV6-2 or TRBV6-3 and TRBJ1-6; a possible D gene is TRBD1 (5 bases). CDR3 length: 14 residues. Germline V gene lookup returns CDR1 MNHEY and CDR2 SVGEGT. Trimming pared 1 base from V and 10 bases from J, leaving 11 bases between. The chain's CDR3 is CASSYFRARSPLHF. The CDR3 bases are TGTGCCAGCAGTTACTTCAGGGCTCGATCACCCCTCCACTTT.